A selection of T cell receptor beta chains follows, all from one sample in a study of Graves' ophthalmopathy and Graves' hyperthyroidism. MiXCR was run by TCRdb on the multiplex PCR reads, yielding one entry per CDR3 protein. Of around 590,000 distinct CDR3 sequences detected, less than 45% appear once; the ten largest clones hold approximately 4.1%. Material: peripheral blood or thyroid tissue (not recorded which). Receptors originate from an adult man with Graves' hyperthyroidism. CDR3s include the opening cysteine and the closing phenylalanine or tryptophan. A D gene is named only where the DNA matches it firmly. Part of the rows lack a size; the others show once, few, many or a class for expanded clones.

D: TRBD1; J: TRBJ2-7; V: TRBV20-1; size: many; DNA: TGCAGTGCCGACCGCGGGACAGGGATAACCTACGAGCAGTACTTC; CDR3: CSADRGTGITYEQYF
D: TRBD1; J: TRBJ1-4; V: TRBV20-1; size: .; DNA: TGCAGTGCTAGAGATAGGACAGGGTTTAATGAAAAACTGTTTTTT; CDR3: CSARDRTGFNEKLFF
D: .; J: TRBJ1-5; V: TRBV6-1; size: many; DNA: TGTGCCAGCAGTGGGCCCAGCGAAAATCAGCCCCAGCATTTT; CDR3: CASSGPSENQPQHF
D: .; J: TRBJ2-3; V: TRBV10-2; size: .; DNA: TGCGCCAGCAGTGATGGAGTGTCGACAGATACGCAGTATTTT; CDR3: CASSDGVSTDTQYF
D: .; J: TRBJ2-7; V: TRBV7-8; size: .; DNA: TGTGCCAGCAGTAATATAGGTGACTACGAGCAGTACTTC; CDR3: CASSNIGDYEQYF
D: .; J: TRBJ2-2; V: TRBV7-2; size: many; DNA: TGTGCCAGCAGCTTAGGCAGAGGAAGTACCGGGGAGCTGTTTTTT; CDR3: CASSLGRGSTGELFF
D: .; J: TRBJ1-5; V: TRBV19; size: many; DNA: TGTGCCAGTAGTATAGAGGGGGGATGGAGCAATCAGCCCCAGCATTTT; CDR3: CASSIEGGWSNQPQHF
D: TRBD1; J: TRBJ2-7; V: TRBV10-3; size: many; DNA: TGTGCCATCAGTGTGTTGGACAGGCCCTCCTACGAGCAGTACTTC; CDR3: CAISVLDRPSYEQYF
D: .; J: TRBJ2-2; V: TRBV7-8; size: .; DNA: TGTGCCAGCAGCTTAATACCTTACACCGGGGAGCTGTTTTTT; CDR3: CASSLIPYTGELFF
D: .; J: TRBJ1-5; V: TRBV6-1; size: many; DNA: TGTGCCAGCAGGCAGGGGTCTCAGCCCCAGCATTTT; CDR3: CASRQGSQPQHF
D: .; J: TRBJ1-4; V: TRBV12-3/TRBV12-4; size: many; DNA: TGTGCCAGCAGGGGGTTTAGGTCTAATGAAAAACTGTTTTTT; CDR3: CASRGFRSNEKLFF
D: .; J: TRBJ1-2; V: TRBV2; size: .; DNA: TGTGCCAGCAGATACAACGAAAATGGCTACACCTTC; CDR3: CASRYNENGYTF
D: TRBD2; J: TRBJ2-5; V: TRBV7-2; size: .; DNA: TGTGCCAGCAGCCCCACTAGCGGGACCCAAGAGACCCAGTACTTC; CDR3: CASSPTSGTQETQYF
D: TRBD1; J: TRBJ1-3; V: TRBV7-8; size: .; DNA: TGCGCCAGCAGCCGTCTTGTACAGGACAGGGGGCCTTTGAACTCCCAAAACACCATATATTTT; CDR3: CASSRLVQDRGPLNSQNTIYF
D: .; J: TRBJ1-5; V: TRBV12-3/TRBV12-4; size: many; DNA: TGTGCCAGCAGCACTATTAGCAATCAGCCCCAGCATTTT; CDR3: CASSTISNQPQHF
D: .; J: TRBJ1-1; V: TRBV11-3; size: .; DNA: TGTGCCTGGGAAGGGCGTAGCAGGGAATCTGAAGCTTTCTTT; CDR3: CAWEGRSRESEAFF
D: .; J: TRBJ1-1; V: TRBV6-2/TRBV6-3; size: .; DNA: TGTGCCAGCAGCCAGGTTACCGCTGTGGCTTTCTTT; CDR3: CASSQVTAVAFF